Listed here is a single T cell receptor (beta chain). This clonotype was recorded at least ten times. Its antigen remains unidentified. The sample holds no much larger clone one base away, and base qualities are not on file. Genomic DNA was used as template for profiling of TCR beta VDJ combinations and CDR3 sequences. TCR repertoire sequencing was run on an Illumina HiSeq 2000. The authors' pipeline ran thus. TRBV/TRBJ rearrangement plots, CDR3 size and DJ length profiles, and Simpson's diversity index were used to assess repertoires. The immunodominant clone was defined as the most abundant DNA sequence in deep sequencing data. CDR3 amino acid sequences were checked for sharing between subjects and were compared against published repertoires and the VDJdb database. TCRdb reran the public reads through fastp at Q25 and MiXCR, keeping productive beta chains. One record per CDR3 amino acid sequence lists the most common genes and DNA. The V and J calls come from TCRdb's annotation, not from the publication. For this sample the table gives some 200,000 distinct CDR3 sequences, of which 30% to 40% were detected only once. Around 1.1% of the sample is taken by the ten largest.

From the cysteine up to the phenylalanine, the CDR3 has a length of 13 residues. Only the CDR3 region is kept as DNA, spanning 39 bases read in frame from base 1. The germline V gene encodes CDR1 SGHDN and CDR2 FVKESK. At the junction V is shortened by 0 bases and J by 5 bases, with 5 bases in between. This record comes from a study of CD8+CD57+ T cells in acquired aplastic anemia (dated by TCRdb to the late 2010s). With regard to the full study: A mean of about 3.2 ug of DNA, ranging from roughly 0.17 to 30 ug, was extracted from sorted CD4+ and CD8+ cells. An average of approximately 10 million reads for CD4+ cells and approximately 11 million reads for CD8+ cells was obtained from healthy donor samples.

In this study, sorted CD4+ and CD8+ T cells from the blood of healthy subjects and of severe aplastic anemia patients had their TCR repertoires deep-sequenced. Ficoll-Paque density gradient centrifugation was used to isolate peripheral blood mononuclear cells. CD4+ and CD8+ T cells were sorted by FACS or magnetic beads before DNA extraction. Summary of the overall study and its limitations: Twenty-nine CD8+ CDR3 sequences were found in both patients and controls but appeared to be highly expressed in patients and within the immunodominant clones of the patients. Patients and healthy controls showed no significant difference in CD8+ Simpson's diversity (P=0.060).

The sequence joins TRBV14 to TRBJ1-5, with the D segment identity uncertain. The TCR sequence derives from a human donor in good health, serving as a control. Sequenced material: sorted CD4+, CD8+, or CD8+CD57+ T cells (not recorded which) from PBMCs. The CDR3 protein sequence reads: CASSQDLHQPQHF. The DNA sequence reads TGTGCCAGCAGCCAAGATTTGCATCAGCCCCAGCATTTT.